This T cell receptor (beta chain) was identified in a study of cytomegalovirus exposure and HLA in healthy donors. Of note for this clone: The antigen is undetermined. Its ends do not fully match the called genes, so a read error is possible.

Overall study results and limits: What was likely a sequencing artifact was a cluster of highly shared sequence variants.

60 Vbeta and 13 Jbeta primers were used in PCR. Methods used by the authors: Later reanalysis found approximately 80 million unique TCR beta chains, around 10 million of them shared. The assay was immunoSEQ multiplex PCR, and TCRdb's table has in-frame clones only and misses some. The D gene and trimming were derived from the DNA, and the V and J assignments and clone size from that table. Altogether over 140,000 clones are present, 70% to 85% being singletons, with the ten largest covering 1.4%. This TCR was sampled from a young man in good health and CMV-seropositive. The sequenced sample consisted of PBMCs.

As DNA, the CDR3 is TGTTCCAGCAGCTTAGGCCTCCCGGGACAGAAAGGAAACACCATATATTTT. As protein: CSSSLGLPGQKGNTIYF. The chain couples TRBV7-9 to TRBJ1-3; TRBD1 agrees at 7 bases. The CDR3 length is 17 residues. In germline, CDR1 is SEHNR, CDR2 FQNEAQ (reference sequence).